Reported below is one T cell receptor (beta chain). The record originates from a study of shared clonotypes between healthy human individuals. In the study overall: Donors, aged 18 to 49, were two women and three men. Each donor contributed plates that comprised three CD4 naive, three CD4 memory, two CD8 naive and one CD8 memory.

Unmatched junction bases numbered 14, after V lost 3 bases and J lost 2 bases. This CDR3 has 18 amino acids. Per germline, CDR1 SGDLS and CDR2 YYNGEE. The protocol was immunoSEQ multiplex PCR, while the TCRdb copy is restricted to in-frame clones and leaves out a portion. The table has approximately 1,500,000 clones, about 98% seen once; the top ten hold about 0.42%. The donors were adults (healthy and HIV-negative) with no recent acute infections or vaccinations. Among the donors, all were Caucasian adults who lived in Nashville, Tennessee. Sequencing input: naive CD4+ T cells sorted from blood. Subset defined: CD45RA+ positively selected. The sequence derives from a man aged 25-40 years in good health. The chain carries TRBV9 and TRBJ2-3; 8 bases fit TRBD2. Here the CDR3 reads CASSEALTGGGFTDTQYF. CDR3 nucleotide sequence: TGTGCCAGCAGCGAGGCCCTGACCGGGGGGGGTTTCACAGATACGCAGTATTTT.